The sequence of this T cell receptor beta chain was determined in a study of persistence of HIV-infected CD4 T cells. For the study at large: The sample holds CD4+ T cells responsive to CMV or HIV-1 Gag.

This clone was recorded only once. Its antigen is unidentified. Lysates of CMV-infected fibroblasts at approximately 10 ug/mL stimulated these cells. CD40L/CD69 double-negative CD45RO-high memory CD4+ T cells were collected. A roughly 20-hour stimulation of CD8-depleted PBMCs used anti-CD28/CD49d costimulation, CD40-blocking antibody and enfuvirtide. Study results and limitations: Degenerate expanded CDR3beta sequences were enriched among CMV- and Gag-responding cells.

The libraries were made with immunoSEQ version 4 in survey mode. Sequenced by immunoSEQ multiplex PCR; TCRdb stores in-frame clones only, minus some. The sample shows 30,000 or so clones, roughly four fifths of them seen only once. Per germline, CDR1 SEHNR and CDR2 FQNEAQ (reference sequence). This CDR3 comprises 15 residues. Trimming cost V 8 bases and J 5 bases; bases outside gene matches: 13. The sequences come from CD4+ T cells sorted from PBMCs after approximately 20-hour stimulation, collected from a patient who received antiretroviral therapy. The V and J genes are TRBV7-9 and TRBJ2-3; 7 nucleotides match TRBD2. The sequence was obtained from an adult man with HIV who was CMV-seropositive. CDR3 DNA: TGTGCCAGCGGCAGCGGGGCCTCTCGGATAGATACGCAGTATTTT. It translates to CASGSGASRIDTQYF. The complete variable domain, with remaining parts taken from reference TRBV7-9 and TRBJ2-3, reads DTGVSQNPRHKITKRGQNVTFRCDPISEHNRLYWYRQTLGQGPEFLTYFQNEAQLEKSRLLSDRFSAERPKGSFSTLEIQRTEQGDSAMYLCASGSGASRIDTQYFGPGTRLTVL.